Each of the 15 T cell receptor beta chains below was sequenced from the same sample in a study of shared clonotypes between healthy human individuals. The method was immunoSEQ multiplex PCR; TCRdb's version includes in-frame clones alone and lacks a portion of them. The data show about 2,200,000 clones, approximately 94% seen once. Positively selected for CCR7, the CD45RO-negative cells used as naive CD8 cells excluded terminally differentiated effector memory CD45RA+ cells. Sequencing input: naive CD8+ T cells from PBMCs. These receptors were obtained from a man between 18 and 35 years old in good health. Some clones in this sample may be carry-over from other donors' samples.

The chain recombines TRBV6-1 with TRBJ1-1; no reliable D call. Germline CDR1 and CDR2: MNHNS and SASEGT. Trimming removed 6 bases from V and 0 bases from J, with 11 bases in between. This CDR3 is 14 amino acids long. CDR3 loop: CASSPLGLNTEAFF. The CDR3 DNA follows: TGTGCCAGCAGCCCACTGGGGTTGAACACTGAAGCTTTCTTT.

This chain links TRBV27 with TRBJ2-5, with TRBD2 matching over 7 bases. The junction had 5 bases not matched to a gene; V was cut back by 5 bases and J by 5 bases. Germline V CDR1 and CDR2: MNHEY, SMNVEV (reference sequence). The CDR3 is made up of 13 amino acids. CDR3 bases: TGTGCCAGCAGTACGGCGGGAGCGGAGACCCAGTACTTC. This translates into CASSTAGAETQYF.

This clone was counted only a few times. CDR3 DNA: TGTGCCAGCAGTGAGGGACAGACTCCCTATGGCTACACCTTC. Protein product: CASSEGQTPYGYTF. V and J are TRBV2 and TRBJ1-2; 7 bases match TRBD1. Trimming removed 3 bases from V and 4 bases from J; junction bases left unmatched: 5. The V gene's germline CDR1 is SNHLY and CDR2 FYNNEI. This CDR3 contains 14 residues.

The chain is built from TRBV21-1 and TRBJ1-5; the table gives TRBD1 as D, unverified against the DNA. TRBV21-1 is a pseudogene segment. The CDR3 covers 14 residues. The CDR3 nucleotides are TGTGCCAGCAGCAAAGAGGAGGGGGCGAGAGCCCAGCATTTT. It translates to CASSKEEGARAQHF.

The CDR3 loop reads CASSQGLAADYEQYF. The CDR3 bases are TGTGCCAGCAGCCAGGGACTAGCGGCCGACTACGAGCAGTACTTC. This chain uses TRBV7-8 with TRBJ2-5, with 11 bases aligning to TRBD2. The DNA end lines up better with TRBJ2-7; the J call may be wrong. This CDR3 contains 15 residues. Germline values: CDR1 SGHVS, CDR2 FQNEAQ.

This chain's CDR3 is CATSRDSLLAGIFEQYF. The CDR3 nucleotides read TGTGCCACCAGCAGAGATTCGCTACTAGCGGGGATATTCGAGCAGTACTTC. The chain is built from TRBV15 and TRBJ2-7; the match to TRBD2 covers 10 bases. With V trimmed by 0 bases and J by 6 bases, 11 bases remained unmatched. CDR1 LNHNV and CDR2 YYDKDF come from the germline V gene (reference sequence). There are 17 residues in the CDR3. Using reference TRBV15 and TRBJ2-7 for the parts outside the CDR3, the full variable domain is DAMVIQNPRYQVTQFGKPVTLSCSQTLNHNVMYWYQQKSSQAPKLLFHYYDKDFNNEADTPDNFQSRRPNTSFCFLDIRSPGLGDTAMYLCATSRDSLLAGIFEQYFGPGTRLTVT.

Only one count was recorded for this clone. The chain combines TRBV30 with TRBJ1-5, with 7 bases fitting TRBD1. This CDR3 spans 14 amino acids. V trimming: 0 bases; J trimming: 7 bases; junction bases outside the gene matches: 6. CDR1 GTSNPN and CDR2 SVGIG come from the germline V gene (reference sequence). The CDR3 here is CAWSVFSGGQPQHF. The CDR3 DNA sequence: TGTGCCTGGAGTGTGTTTTCAGGGGGGCAGCCCCAGCATTTT.

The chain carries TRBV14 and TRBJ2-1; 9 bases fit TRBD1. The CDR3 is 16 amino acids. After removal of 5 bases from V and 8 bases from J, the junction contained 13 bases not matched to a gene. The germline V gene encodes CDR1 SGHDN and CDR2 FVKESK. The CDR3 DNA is TGTGCCAGCAGCTTGCGACAGGGGGGGAAATATGATGAGCAGTTCTTC. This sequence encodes CASSLRQGGKYDEQFF.

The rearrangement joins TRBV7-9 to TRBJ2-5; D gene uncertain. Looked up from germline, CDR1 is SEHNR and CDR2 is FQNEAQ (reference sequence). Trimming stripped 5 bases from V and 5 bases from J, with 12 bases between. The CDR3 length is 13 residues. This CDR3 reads CASSVEFRETQYF. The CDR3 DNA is TGTGCCAGCAGCGTAGAATTCAGGGAGACCCAGTACTTC.

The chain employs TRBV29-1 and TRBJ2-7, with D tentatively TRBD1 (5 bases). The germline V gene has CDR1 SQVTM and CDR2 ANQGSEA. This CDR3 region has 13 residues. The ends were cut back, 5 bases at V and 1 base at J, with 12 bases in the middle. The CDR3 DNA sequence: TGCAGCGTTCAGGCAGGGCCATCCTACGAGCAGTACTTC. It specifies CSVQAGPSYEQYF.

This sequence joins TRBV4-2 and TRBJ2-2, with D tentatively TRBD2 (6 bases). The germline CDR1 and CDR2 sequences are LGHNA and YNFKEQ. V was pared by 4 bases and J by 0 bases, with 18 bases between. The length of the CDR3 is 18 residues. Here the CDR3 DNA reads TGTGCCAGCAGCCTCACTAACCGGGCGGGAACGAACACCGGGGAGCTGTTTTTT. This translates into CASSLTNRAGTNTGELFF.

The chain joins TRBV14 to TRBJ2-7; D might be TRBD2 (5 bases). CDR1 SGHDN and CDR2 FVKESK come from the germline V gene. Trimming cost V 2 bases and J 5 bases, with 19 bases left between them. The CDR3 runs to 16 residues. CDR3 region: CASSQKDPGRAHEQYF. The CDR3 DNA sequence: TGTGCCAGCAGCCAAAAGGATCCCGGGCGGGCCCACGAGCAGTACTTC.

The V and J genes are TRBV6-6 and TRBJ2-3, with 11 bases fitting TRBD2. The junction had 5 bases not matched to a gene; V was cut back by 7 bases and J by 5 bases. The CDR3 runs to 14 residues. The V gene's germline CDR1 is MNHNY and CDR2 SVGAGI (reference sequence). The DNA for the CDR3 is TGTGCCAGCACAGGCCTAGCGGGAGGAGATACGCAGTATTTT. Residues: CASTGLAGGDTQYF.

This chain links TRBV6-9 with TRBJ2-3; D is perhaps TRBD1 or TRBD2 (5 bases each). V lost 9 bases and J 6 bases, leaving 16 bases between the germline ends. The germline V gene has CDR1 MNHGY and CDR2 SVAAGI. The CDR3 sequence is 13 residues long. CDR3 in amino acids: CARGRSSLDTQYF. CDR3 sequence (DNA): TGTGCCAGGGGGCGGTCTAGCCTCGATACGCAGTATTTT.

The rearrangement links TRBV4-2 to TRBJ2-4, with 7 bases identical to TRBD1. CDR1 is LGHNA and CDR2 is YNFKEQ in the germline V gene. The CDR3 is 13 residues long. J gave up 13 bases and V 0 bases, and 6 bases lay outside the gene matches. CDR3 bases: TGTGCCAGCAGCCAAGATTCTATGGGACAGCAGTACTTC. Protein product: CASSQDSMGQQYF.